These T cell receptor beta chains were read from a single sample in a study of Ad26.COV2.S vaccination and SARS-CoV-2 variants. Profiling relied on immunoSEQ multiplex PCR, and the TCRdb table lists in-frame clones only, not all of them. This sample has 350,000 to 500,000 clones; roughly 90% occur once, and the top ten carry less than 4.5%. The sequences come from peripheral blood, collected in a trial of Ad26.COV2.S vaccine versus placebo. The receptors were sampled from a person aged 18 to 65 who received the Ad26.COV2.S COVID-19 vaccine or a placebo. Both conserved end residues are part of each CDR3. D genes are given only for firm matches. Size is omitted from some rows. Given values are once, few, many or a class for expanded clones.

D gene | clone size | J gene | V gene | CDR3 DNA | CDR3 protein
. | . | TRBJ2-4 | TRBV5-1 | TGCGCCAGCAGCTTTTACAGGGGAGGCCAAAACATTCAGTACTTC | CASSFYRGGQNIQYF
. | . | TRBJ1-6 | TRBV7-2 | TGTGCCAGCAGCCCAGCTGGGGGGGGTCATTCACCCCTCCACTTT | CASSPAGGGHSPLHF
. | . | TRBJ2-1 | TRBV9 | TGTGCCAGCAGCTCCACCGGGACTCCCAGCTCCTACAATGAGCAGTTCTTC | CASSSTGTPSSYNEQFF
. | . | TRBJ2-6 | TRBV2 | TGTGCCAGCAGCAAAAATACTGGGGCCAACGTCCTGACTTTC | CASSKNTGANVLTF
TRBD2 | . | TRBJ2-1 | TRBV29-1 | TGCAGCGTTAGACTAGCGGGGGGGCAGGTTGAGCAGTTCTTC | CSVRLAGGQVEQFF
TRBD1 | . | TRBJ2-7 | TRBV5-1 | TGCGCCAGCCGCCCCAGACAGGGGCCCTACGAGCAGTACTTC | CASRPRQGPYEQYF
TRBD1 | . | TRBJ2-7 | TRBV6-6 | TGTGCCAGCAGCCGGGACAGGGGGCGTTACGAGCAGTACTTC | CASSRDRGRYEQYF
. | . | TRBJ1-2 | TRBV28 | TGTGCCAGCAGTTTAATTGGGGAGGAGCTGAACTATGGCTACACCTTC | CASSLIGEELNYGYTF
TRBD2 | . | TRBJ2-3 | TRBV4-1 | TGCGCCAGCAGCCCCTCCTGGACTAGTGCGGGAGTAGATACGCAGTATTTT | CASSPSWTSAGVDTQYF
TRBD2 | . | TRBJ2-7 | TRBV27 | TGTGCCAGCAGTTCCGGACTAGCGGTCTACGAGCAGTACTTC | CASSSGLAVYEQYF
. | . | TRBJ1-4 | TRBV2 | TGTGCCGGGTTGGACACCCGGCAGGGAAAACTGTTTTTT | CAGLDTRQGKLFF
TRBD2 | . | TRBJ2-1 | TRBV5-1 | TGCGCCAGCAGCTTGGCCCTAGCGGGGGTAAACAATGAGCAGTTCTTC | CASSLALAGVNNEQFF
. | . | TRBJ1-1 | TRBV5-1 | TGCGCCAGCAGCTTGGCCCCAGTGGGGGGCACTGAAGCTTTCTTT | CASSLAPVGGTEAFF
TRBD1 | . | TRBJ2-1 | TRBV4-1 | TGCGCCAGCAGCCAAGATCTTAGGACAGGGTTTGACAATGAGCAGTTCTTC | CASSQDLRTGFDNEQFF
. | . | TRBJ2-7 | TRBV3-1/TRBV3-2 | TGTGCCAGCAGCCAAGACCCGGGCGAGGGGCGGTACTTC | CASSQDPGEGRYF
. | . | TRBJ1-1 | TRBV12-3/TRBV12-4 | TGTGCCAGCACCCTTGGAGGGTCCACTGAAGCTTTCTTT | CASTLGGSTEAFF
. | . | TRBJ1-3 | TRBV28 | TGTGCCAGCAGTTTCCGAGGGTCTGGAAACACCATATATTTT | CASSFRGSGNTIYF
TRBD1 | . | TRBJ1-2 | TRBV19 | TGTGCCAGTAGCAAACAGGGGGCGGCTAACTATGGCTACACCTTC | CASSKQGAANYGYTF
. | . | TRBJ2-5 | TRBV7-9 | TGTGCCAGCAGCACAGGAGGGGAGACCCAGTACTTC | CASSTGGETQYF
TRBD2 | . | TRBJ2-3 | TRBV5-1 | TGCGCCAGCAGCCCATCCCTGGAAGCGGGGGGGCGTACGCAGTATTTT | CASSPSLEAGGRTQYF
TRBD1 | . | TRBJ1-5 | TRBV11-3 | TGTGCCAGCAGAACGGACAGGGACCCTTTTAGAAATCAGCCCCAGCATTTT | CASRTDRDPFRNQPQHF
TRBD2 | . | TRBJ2-1 | TRBV9 | TGTGCCAGCAGCGTCTTGGCGGGGGGGCTCTATGATGAGCAGTTCTTC | CASSVLAGGLYDEQFF
. | . | TRBJ2-2 | TRBV7-2 | TGTGCCAGCAGCTTAGCGCGGATCAACACCGGGGAGCTGTTTTTT | CASSLARINTGELFF
. | . | TRBJ2-6 | TRBV15 | TGTGCCACCAGCAGAGATTGGGTTGGGGCCAACGTCCTGACTTTC | CATSRDWVGANVLTF
. | . | TRBJ1-1 | TRBV19 | TGTGCCAGTAGTATTTACAGTGAAGCTTTCTTT | CASSIYSEAFF
. | . | TRBJ2-7 | TRBV19 | TGTGCCAGTAGTATCCCAGGGATGACCTACGAGCAGTACTTC | CASSIPGMTYEQYF
. | . | TRBJ2-5 | TRBV5-1 | TGCGCCAGCAGCTCGAACGGACCGGGCCGGGAGACCCAGTACTTC | CASSSNGPGRETQYF
. | . | TRBJ1-6 | TRBV6-1 | TGTGCCAGCAGTGAATATCCACTTACTAATTCACCCCTCCACTTT | CASSEYPLTNSPLHF
. | . | TRBJ2-1 | TRBV19 | TGTGCCAGTAGTCCGCGACAGAATGAGCAGTTCTTC | CASSPRQNEQFF
TRBD1 | . | TRBJ1-5 | TRBV6-6 | TGTGCCAGCAGAGTCGACAGGGTGGGTCAGCCCCAGCATTTT | CASRVDRVGQPQHF
TRBD1 | . | TRBJ1-2 | TRBV7-9 | TGTGCCAGCAGCTTATTTGCCGGACAGGGACCTCTGGGCTACACCTTC | CASSLFAGQGPLGYTF
TRBD1 | . | TRBJ2-7 | TRBV3-1/TRBV3-2 | TGTGCCAGCAGCCAGAGGATGGGGACAGAGGGCTCCTACGAGCAGTACTTC | CASSQRMGTEGSYEQYF
TRBD2 | . | TRBJ2-3 | TRBV28 | TGTGCCAGCAGTACCTCAAGCGGGGGGGTTGCAGATACGCAGTATTTT | CASSTSSGGVADTQYF
. | . | TRBJ2-1 | TRBV18 | TGTGCCAGCTCACCTGAAAACTACAATGAGCAGTTCTTC | CASSPENYNEQFF
. | . | TRBJ1-1 | TRBV10-1 | TGCGCCAGCAGTGAGCCGGATTACAAGAACACTGAAGCTTTCTTT | CASSEPDYKNTEAFF
. | . | TRBJ1-5 | TRBV20-1 | TGCAGTGCTGGGACCGATCAGCCCCAGCATTTT | CSAGTDQPQHF
. | few | TRBJ1-5 | TRBV30 | TGTGCCTGGGGAGGCGGAGGGCCCCAGCATTTT | CAWGGGGPQHF
TRBD2 | few | TRBJ2-5 | TRBV2 | TGTGCCAGCAGGAGAGCGGGGGGTAAAGAGACCCAGTACTTC | CASRRAGGKETQYF
TRBD2 | . | TRBJ2-1 | TRBV30 | TGTGCCTGGAGGTGGGGAGGGGAGCAGTTCTTC | CAWRWGGEQFF
. | once | TRBJ2-2 | TRBV4-1 | TGCGCCAGCAGCCAAGATGGGGTTTCGTATGGCGGGGAGCTGTTTTTT | CASSQDGVSYGGELFF
TRBD2 | . | TRBJ2-3 | TRBV7-3 | TGTGCCAGCAGCTTGACTAGCGGGGGGGCCCTGTATTTT | CASSLTSGGALYF
. | . | TRBJ2-1 | TRBV3-1/TRBV3-2 | TGTGCCAGCAGCCAAGATCCACAGGACTACAATGAGCAGTTCTTC | CASSQDPQDYNEQFF
. | . | TRBJ2-3 | TRBV24-1 | TGTGCCACCAGTGTGGACCCCACAGATACGCAGTATTTT | CATSVDPTDTQYF
TRBD2 | . | TRBJ2-3 | TRBV5-4 | TGTGCCAGCAGCTCATCTACTAGCGGGGATACAGATACGCAGTATTTT | CASSSSTSGDTDTQYF
. | . | TRBJ2-2 | TRBV7-3 | TGTGCCAGCAGCATCAAAGGAACCGGGGAGCTGTTTTTT | CASSIKGTGELFF
. | . | TRBJ2-7 | TRBV27 | TGTGCCAGCAGTTTATACAGGGACTTAAACGAGCAGTACTTC | CASSLYRDLNEQYF
. | once | TRBJ2-5 | TRBV7-9 | TGTGCCAGCACCCTAGGAGGGCAAGAGACCCAGTACTTC | CASTLGGQETQYF
. | few | TRBJ1-5 | TRBV11-3 | TGTGCCAGCAGCCCGGGACTCATTGGGTATAGCAATCAGCCCCAGCATTTT | CASSPGLIGYSNQPQHF
. | . | TRBJ2-3 | TRBV9 | TGTGCCAGCGAGCCTATAGGCGCAGATACGCAGTATTTT | CASEPIGADTQYF
. | once | TRBJ1-3 | TRBV28 | TGTGCCAGCAGTCCCGGGGTCGGGGGTGGAGGAAACACCATATATTTT | CASSPGVGGGGNTIYF
TRBD1 | . | TRBJ1-1 | TRBV28 | TGTGCCAGCAGTTTATCAGGCAGGGGGCTGGCTGAAGCTTTCTTT | CASSLSGRGLAEAFF
. | . | TRBJ1-1 | TRBV28 | TGTGCCAGCAGTTTCCCAGGGGACACTGAAGCTTTCTTT | CASSFPGDTEAFF
. | once | TRBJ2-3 | TRBV2 | TGTGCCAGCAGTCACGACAGACGAGCTAGCACAGATACGCAGTATTTT | CASSHDRRASTDTQYF
TRBD1 | . | TRBJ2-1 | TRBV27 | TGTGCCAGCAGTTTGGGGACAGGGTTTTACAATGAGCAGTTCTTC | CASSLGTGFYNEQFF